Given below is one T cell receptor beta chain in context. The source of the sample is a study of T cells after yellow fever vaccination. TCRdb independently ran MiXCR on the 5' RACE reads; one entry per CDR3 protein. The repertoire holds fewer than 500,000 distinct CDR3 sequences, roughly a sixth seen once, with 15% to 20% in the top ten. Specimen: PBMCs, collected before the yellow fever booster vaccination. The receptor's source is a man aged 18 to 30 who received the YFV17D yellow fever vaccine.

The CDR3 reads CATSRDPGQRGANVLTF. In DNA form, the CDR3 reads TGTGCCACCAGCAGAGATCCGGGACAGAGGGGGGCCAACGTCCTGACTTTC. V usage is TRBV15 and J usage is TRBJ2-6, with 7 bases lining up with TRBD1. The CDR3 is made up of 17 amino acids. Trimming removed 0 bases from V and 4 bases from J; junction bases left unmatched: 6. Per germline, CDR1 LNHNV and CDR2 YYDKDF (reference sequence).